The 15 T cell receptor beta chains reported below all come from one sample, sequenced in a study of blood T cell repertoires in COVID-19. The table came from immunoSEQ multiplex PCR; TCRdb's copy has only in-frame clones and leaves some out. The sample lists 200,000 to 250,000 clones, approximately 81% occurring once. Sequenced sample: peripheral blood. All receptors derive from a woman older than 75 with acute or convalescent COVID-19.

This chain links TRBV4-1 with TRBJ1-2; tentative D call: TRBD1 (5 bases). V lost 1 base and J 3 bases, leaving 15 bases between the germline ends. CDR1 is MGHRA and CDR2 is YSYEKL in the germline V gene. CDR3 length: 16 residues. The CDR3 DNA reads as TGCGCCAGCAGCCAAGGTCCCCGCAGGGTGGACTATGGCTACACCTTC. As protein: CASSQGPRRVDYGYTF.

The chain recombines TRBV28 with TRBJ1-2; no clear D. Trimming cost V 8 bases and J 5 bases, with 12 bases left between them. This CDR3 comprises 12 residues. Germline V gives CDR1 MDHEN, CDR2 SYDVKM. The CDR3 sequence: CASGEMDYGYTF. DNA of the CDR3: TGTGCCAGCGGGGAGATGGATTATGGCTACACCTTC.

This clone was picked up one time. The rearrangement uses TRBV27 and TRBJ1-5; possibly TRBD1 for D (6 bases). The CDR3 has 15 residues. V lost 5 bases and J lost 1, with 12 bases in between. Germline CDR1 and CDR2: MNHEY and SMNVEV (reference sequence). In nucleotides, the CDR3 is TGTGCCAGCAGTAAGAAGGGGGGGAGCAATCAGCCCCAGCATTTT. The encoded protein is CASSKKGGSNQPQHF.

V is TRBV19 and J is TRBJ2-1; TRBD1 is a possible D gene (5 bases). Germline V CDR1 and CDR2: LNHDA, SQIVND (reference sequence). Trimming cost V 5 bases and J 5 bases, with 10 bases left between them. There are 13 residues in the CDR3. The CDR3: CASSGQGNNEQFF. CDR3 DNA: TGTGCCAGTAGTGGCCAGGGCAACAATGAGCAGTTCTTC.

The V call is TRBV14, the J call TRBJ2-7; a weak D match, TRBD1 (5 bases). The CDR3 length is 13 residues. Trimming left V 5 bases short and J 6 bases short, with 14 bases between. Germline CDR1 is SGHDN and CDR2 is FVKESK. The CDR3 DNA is TGTGCCAGCAGCGAAACACAGGTGGGCGAGCAGTACTTC. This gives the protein CASSETQVGEQYF.

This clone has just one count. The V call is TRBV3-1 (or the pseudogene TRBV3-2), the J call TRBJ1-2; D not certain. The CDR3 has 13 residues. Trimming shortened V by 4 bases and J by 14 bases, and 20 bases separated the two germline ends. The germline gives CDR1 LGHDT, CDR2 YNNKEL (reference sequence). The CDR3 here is CASSPSLTPGGTF. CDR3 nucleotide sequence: TGTGCCAGCAGCCCTTCCCTTACTCCGGGAGGTACCTTC.

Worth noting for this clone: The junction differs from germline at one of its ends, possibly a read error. DNA of the CDR3: TGTGCCAGTAGTATAGGATTAACGGGAGCTAGGGCCACTGAAGTTTTCTTT. Protein product: CASSIGLTGARATEVFF. The chain is built from TRBV19 and TRBJ1-1; the D is unclear. This CDR3 comprises 17 residues. Looked up from germline, CDR1 is LNHDA and CDR2 is SQIVND (reference sequence).

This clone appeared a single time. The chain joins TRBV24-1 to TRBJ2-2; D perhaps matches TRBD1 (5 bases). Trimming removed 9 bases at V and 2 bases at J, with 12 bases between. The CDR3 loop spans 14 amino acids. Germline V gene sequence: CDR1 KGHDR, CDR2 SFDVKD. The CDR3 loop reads CATGARANTGELFF. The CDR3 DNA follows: TGTGCCACCGGGGCCAGGGCTAACACCGGGGAGCTGTTTTTT.

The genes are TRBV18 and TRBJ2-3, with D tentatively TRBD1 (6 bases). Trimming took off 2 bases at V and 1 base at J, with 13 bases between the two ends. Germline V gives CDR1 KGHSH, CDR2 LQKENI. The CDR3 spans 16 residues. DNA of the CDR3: TGTGCCAGCTCACCAACAGGGAATTTCGGCACAGATACGCAGTATTTT. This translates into CASSPTGNFGTDTQYF.

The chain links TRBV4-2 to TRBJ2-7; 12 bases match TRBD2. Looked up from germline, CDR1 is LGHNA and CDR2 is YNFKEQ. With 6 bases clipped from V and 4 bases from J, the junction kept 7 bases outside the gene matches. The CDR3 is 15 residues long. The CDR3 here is CASRIGLAGSYEQYF. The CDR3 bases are TGTGCCAGCAGGATCGGACTAGCGGGGAGTTACGAGCAGTACTTC.

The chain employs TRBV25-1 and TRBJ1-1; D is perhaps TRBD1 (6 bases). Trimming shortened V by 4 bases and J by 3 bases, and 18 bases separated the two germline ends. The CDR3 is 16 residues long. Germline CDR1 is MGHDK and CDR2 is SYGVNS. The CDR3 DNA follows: TGTGCCAGCAGTGCCCACTCGTCAGGGGCACACACTGAAGCTTTCTTT. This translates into CASSAHSSGAHTEAFF.

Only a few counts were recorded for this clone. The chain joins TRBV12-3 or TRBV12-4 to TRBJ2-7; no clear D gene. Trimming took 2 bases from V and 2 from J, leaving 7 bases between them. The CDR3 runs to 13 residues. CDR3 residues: CASSLSGAYEQYF. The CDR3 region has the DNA TGTGCCAGCAGTTTATCAGGTGCCTACGAGCAGTACTTC.

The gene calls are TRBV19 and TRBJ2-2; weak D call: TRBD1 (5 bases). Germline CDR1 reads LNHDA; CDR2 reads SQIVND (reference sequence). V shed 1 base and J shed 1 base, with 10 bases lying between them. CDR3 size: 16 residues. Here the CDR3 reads CASSIGPGQNTGELFF. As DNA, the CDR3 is TGTGCCAGTAGTATAGGCCCTGGACAGAACACCGGGGAGCTGTTTTTT.

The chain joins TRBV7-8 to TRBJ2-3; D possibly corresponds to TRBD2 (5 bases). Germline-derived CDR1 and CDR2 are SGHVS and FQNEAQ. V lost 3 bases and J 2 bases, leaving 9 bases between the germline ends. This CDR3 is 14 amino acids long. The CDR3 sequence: CASSFNRDTDTQYF. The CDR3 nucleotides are TGTGCCAGCAGCTTCAACCGGGACACAGATACGCAGTATTTT.

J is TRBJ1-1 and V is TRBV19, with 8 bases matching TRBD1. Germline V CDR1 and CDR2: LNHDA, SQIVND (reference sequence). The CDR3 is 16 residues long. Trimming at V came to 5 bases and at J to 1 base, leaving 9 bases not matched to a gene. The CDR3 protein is CASSPWTGLANTEAFF. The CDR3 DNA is TGTGCCAGTAGTCCCTGGACAGGGTTGGCGAACACTGAAGCTTTCTTT.